Below, 20 T cell receptor beta chains from the same sample are listed, as sequenced in a study of blood T cell repertoires in COVID-19 (dated by TCRdb to the early 2020s). The protocol used for the library was the immunoSEQ multiplex PCR assay. Drawn from immuneACCESS, this table holds only the in-frame rearrangements with V and J called that TCRdb kept. Clones are partly lost; checked studies trace under half to an unresolved V gene and leave the rest unexplained. The sample table shows roughly 43,000 clones, and less than 70% are seen once. 5.5% to 8% of the sample is in the top ten clones. Material for sequencing was peripheral blood. The receptors come from a man older than 75 with acute or convalescent COVID-19.

The V gene is TRBV18, the J gene TRBJ2-5, with D unclear. CDR1 is KGHSH and CDR2 is LQKENI in the germline V gene. The germline V and J ends were trimmed by 4 bases and 2 bases, with 11 bases remaining between them. This CDR3 has 14 residues. The CDR3 DNA reads TGTGCCAGCTCACTTCCGAGTATGCAAGAGACCCAGTACTTC. Its translation: CASSLPSMQETQYF.

The J gene is TRBJ1-2, the V gene TRBV5-4; a weak D match, TRBD1 (6 bases). This CDR3 contains 13 residues. The V end lost 4 bases, the J end lost 5 bases, and 12 bases lay between the germline ends. Germline V gene data show CDR1 as SGHNT and CDR2 as YYREEE (reference sequence). CDR3 coding DNA: TGTGCCAGCAGCCCGACAGGCGAATATGGCTACACCTTC. Protein sequence: CASSPTGEYGYTF.

This clone was recorded only once. The chain combines TRBV5-1 with TRBJ2-1, with D tentatively TRBD1 (5 bases). Germline CDR1 is SGHRS and CDR2 is YFSETQ. The length of the CDR3 is 15 residues. V lost 0 bases and J lost 2, with 9 bases in between. This chain's CDR3 is CASSLGPGPYNEQFF. The DNA of the CDR3 is TGCGCCAGCAGCTTGGGCCCAGGGCCCTACAATGAGCAGTTCTTC.

The chain links TRBV12-5 to TRBJ1-3; TRBD1 is a possible D gene (6 bases). Trimming shortened V by 3 bases and J by 0 bases, and 9 bases separated the two germline ends. This CDR3 has 15 residues. Germline assignment: CDR1 LGHNT and CDR2 FRNRAP. The CDR3 spells CASGLGQSSGNTIYF. Written as DNA, the CDR3 is TGTGCTAGTGGTTTAGGACAGAGCTCTGGAAACACCATATATTTT.

The rearrangement links TRBV18 to TRBJ2-1; 11 bases fit TRBD1. The CDR3 spans 15 residues. V shed 4 bases and J 6 bases; nucleotides not matched to a gene: 5. Looked up from germline, CDR1 is KGHSH and CDR2 is LQKENI. The CDR3 nucleotides read TGTGCCAGCTCACTTTCCGGGACAGGGGGCAATGAGCAGTTCTTC. Translated: CASSLSGTGGNEQFF.

The rearrangement uses TRBV27 and TRBJ2-3; 11 positions agree with TRBD2. J lost 0 bases, V lost 5 bases, and 4 bases had no gene match. Germline V CDR1 and CDR2: MNHEY, SMNVEV (reference sequence). This CDR3 is 16 amino acids long. CDR3 loop: CASSPASGRSTDTQYF. DNA for the CDR3: TGTGCCAGCAGTCCAGCTAGCGGGAGGAGCACAGATACGCAGTATTTT.

The J gene is TRBJ1-1, the V gene TRBV6-6; the match to TRBD1 covers 10 bases. Germline V lookup: CDR1 MNHNY, CDR2 SVGAGI (reference sequence). Unmatched junction bases numbered 6, after V lost 6 bases and J lost 5 bases. The CDR3 spans 14 residues. As DNA, the CDR3 is TGTGCCAGCAGCCTCGGGACAGGGGTGACTGAAGCTTTCTTT. This gives the protein CASSLGTGVTEAFF.

The J gene is TRBJ1-1, the V gene TRBV6-6, with 12 nucleotides matching TRBD1. The CDR3 spans 15 residues. J was trimmed by 7 bases and V by 6 bases; bases with no gene match: 9. CDR1 and CDR2 from the germline V gene are MNHNY and SVGAGI (reference sequence). CDR3 region: CASRTGTGGVGEAFF. Written as DNA, the CDR3 is TGTGCCAGCAGAACCGGGACAGGGGGCGTCGGTGAAGCTTTCTTT.

The chain has TRBV5-8 and TRBJ2-2; TRBD2 is a possible D gene (5 bases). V lost 1 base and J 3 bases, leaving 13 bases between the germline ends. The CDR3 runs to 16 residues. Germline CDR1 and CDR2: SGHTS and YDEGEE. The CDR3 nucleotides read TGTGCCAGCAGCTTGTCGACTACCACCGACACCGGGGAGCTGTTTTTT. It specifies CASSLSTTTDTGELFF.

This chain links TRBV5-1 with TRBJ1-6; 8 bases agree with TRBD1. The CDR3 spans 16 residues. V was pared by 1 base and J by 9 bases, with 9 bases of the junction left unmatched. Germline V gene sequence: CDR1 SGHRS, CDR2 YFSETQ. The CDR3 loop reads CASSLSTGQGSSPLHF. CDR3 DNA sequence: TGCGCCAGCAGCTTGTCGACAGGACAGGGTAGTTCACCCCTCCACTTT. Variable domain in full (rest from reference TRBV5-1 and TRBJ1-6): KAGVTQTPRYLIKTRGQQVTLSCSPISGHRSVSWYQQTPGQGLQFLFEYFSETQRNKGNFPGRFSGRQFSNSRSEMNVSTLELGDSALYLCASSLSTGQGSSPLHFGNGTRLTVT.

The chain is built from TRBV6-1 and TRBJ2-2; 7 bases line up with TRBD2. Germline V gene sequence: CDR1 MNHNS, CDR2 SASEGT. The V segment lost 3 bases and the J segment 5 bases; nucleotides outside the gene matches: 3. The CDR3 has 14 amino acids. The CDR3 DNA follows: TGTGCCAGCAGTGAGTGGGAGGGTACCGGGGAGCTGTTTTTT. Translated: CASSEWEGTGELFF.

This clone has a handful of counts. The J gene is TRBJ1-2, the V gene TRBV10-3, with 10 bases fitting TRBD1. Trimming at V came to 4 bases and at J to 1 base, leaving 6 bases not matched to a gene. CDR1 is ENHRY and CDR2 is SYGVKD in the germline V gene. The CDR3 length is 16 residues. CDR3 DNA sequence: TGTGCCATCAGTGGAAGGACAGGGGGGGATAACTATGGCTACACCTTC. This sequence encodes CAISGRTGGDNYGYTF.

The rearrangement links TRBV11-2 to TRBJ1-1; D might be TRBD1 (6 bases). Germline assignment: CDR1 SGHAT and CDR2 FQNNGV. Trimming pared 3 bases from V and 10 bases from J, leaving 21 bases between. The CDR3 runs 15 residues. This CDR3 is CASSLSGYREESAFF. DNA of the CDR3: TGTGCCAGCAGCTTGAGTGGATACAGGGAAGAGTCAGCTTTCTTT.

This clone has just a few counts. This sequence joins TRBV19 and TRBJ1-6, with D possibly TRBD1 on 5 matching bases. Germline values: CDR1 LNHDA, CDR2 SQIVND (reference sequence). CDR3 length equals 15 residues. V was trimmed by 3 bases and J by 7 bases, leaving 13 bases between them. The DNA for the CDR3 is TGTGCCAGTAGTATGACAGCTCAGCCCAATTCACCCCTCCACTTT. This encodes CASSMTAQPNSPLHF. The full variable domain, with the rest looked up from reference TRBV19 and TRBJ1-6, is DGGITQSPKYLFRKEGQNVTLSCEQNLNHDAMYWYRQDPGQGLRLIYYSQIVNDFQKGDIAEGYSVSREKKESFPLTVTSAQKNPTAFYLCASSMTAQPNSPLHFGNGTRLTVT.

CDR3 nucleotide sequence: TGCGCCAGCAGTCAATCGGAGGATCCGAATAATGAAAAACTGTTTTTT. Amino acid sequence: CASSQSEDPNNEKLFF. V gene TRBV23-1 combines with J gene TRBJ1-4; no reliable D call. TRBV23-1 is given ORF status, its function remaining uncertain. The CDR3 sequence is 16 residues long. V lost 0 bases and J lost 4, with 12 bases in between.

J is TRBJ2-1 and V is TRBV5-8, with TRBD1 as a possible D gene (5 bases). This CDR3 has 16 residues. Germline CDR1 and CDR2: SGHTS and YDEGEE. The germline V and J ends were trimmed by 5 bases and 6 bases, with 21 bases remaining between them. The CDR3 here is CASSFDIRGVGNEQFF. The CDR3 nucleotides are TGTGCCAGCAGTTTTGACATTAGGGGTGTGGGCAATGAGCAGTTCTTC.

This clone turned up a few times. V gene TRBV27 combines with J gene TRBJ2-7; 9 nucleotides line up with TRBD1. Germline CDR1 is MNHEY and CDR2 is SMNVEV (reference sequence). With V trimmed by 5 bases and J by 7 bases, 21 bases remained unmatched. The CDR3 totals 18 residues. This CDR3 reads CASSPTGQGIPVGMEQYF. Written as DNA, the CDR3 is TGTGCCAGCAGTCCCACGGGACAGGGAATCCCAGTTGGTATGGAGCAGTACTTC.

This clone was seen at least ten times. This chain links TRBV4-1 with TRBJ2-5; D is uncertain. The germline V and J ends were trimmed by 0 bases and 4 bases, with 9 bases remaining between them. CDR1 is MGHRA and CDR2 is YSYEKL in the germline V gene. This CDR3 has 14 amino acids. As DNA, the CDR3 is TGCGCCAGCAGCCAAGAGGGCCGCCGAGAGACCCAGTACTTC. It translates to CASSQEGRRETQYF.

The CDR3 nucleotides are TGCGCCAGCAGCTTGGGTGGGACAGGCGTTTCAGATGGCTACACCTTC. This codes for CASSLGGTGVSDGYTF. V and J are TRBV5-1 and TRBJ1-2, with TRBD1 matching over 8 bases. With V trimmed by 0 bases and J by 6 bases, 10 bases remained unmatched. The germline V gene encodes CDR1 SGHRS and CDR2 YFSETQ. The CDR3 covers 16 residues.

This chain uses TRBV6-5 with TRBJ1-6; no clear D. V lost 4 bases, J lost 14 bases, and 18 bases lay in between. This CDR3 is 14 amino acids long. From germline, CDR1 is MNHEY and CDR2 SVGAGI. The CDR3 sequence: CASSFAFTPRSLHF. The CDR3 DNA reads as TGTGCCAGCAGTTTTGCGTTCACCCCACGATCCCTCCACTTT.